This T cell receptor (beta chain) was found in a study of T cell responses to AZD1222 COVID-19 vaccine. Regarding the study as a whole: There were mostly white British donors and more females than males, and clonal diversity was possibly underestimated.

This CDR3 has 14 residues. The ends were cut back, 7 bases at V and 4 bases at J, with 14 bases in the middle. CDR1 and CDR2 from the germline V gene are SGHDT and YYEEEE. Remarks on this clone: Its antigen remains unknown. Other DNA sequences of this sample code for an identical CDR3.

Only in-frame clones appear in the TCRdb table, and some are missing; sequencing was by immunoSEQ multiplex PCR. The table lists over 150,000 clones, approximately 90% of them singletons. The chain is built from TRBV5-6 and TRBJ1-4; no reliable D call. This clonotype was sampled from an adult in good health. Sequencing was performed on peripheral blood, taken on day 0 of AZD1222 vaccination. CDR3 protein: CASSLAGFNEKLFF. The DNA of the CDR3 is TGTGCCAGCTCCCTGGCTGGGTTTAATGAAAAACTGTTTTTT.